This T cell receptor (beta chain) came from a study of long-term antiretroviral therapy in people with HIV. Participants who had HIV were, without exception, treated in the United States. The run of the v3.0 immunoSEQ assay was at survey level. Clones were sequenced by immunoSEQ multiplex PCR, and TCRdb holds only the in-frame ones, with some missing. The table shows 20,000 to 25,000 clones, with around 77% occurring only once. On this clone itself: The antigen remains unidentified.

Study findings and constraints: Narrower CDR3 length ranges marked HIV repertoires relative to controls. Once patients were on ART, diversity went higher but still fell short of transplant donor controls.

CDR3 length equals 15 residues. Germline CDR1 SGHNT, CDR2 YENEEA. With V trimmed by 5 bases and J by 4 bases, 9 bases remained unmatched. This rearrangement joins TRBV11-3 to TRBJ2-7; 9 bases line up with TRBD1. The sequences come from unsorted PBMCs, collected less than 1.8 years before starting antiretroviral therapy. The receptor comes from a woman between 40 and 55 years old with HIV. CDR3 sequence: CASSLQGTGKYEQYF. The CDR3 region has the DNA TGTGCCAGCAGCCTACAAGGGACAGGGAAATACGAGCAGTACTTC.